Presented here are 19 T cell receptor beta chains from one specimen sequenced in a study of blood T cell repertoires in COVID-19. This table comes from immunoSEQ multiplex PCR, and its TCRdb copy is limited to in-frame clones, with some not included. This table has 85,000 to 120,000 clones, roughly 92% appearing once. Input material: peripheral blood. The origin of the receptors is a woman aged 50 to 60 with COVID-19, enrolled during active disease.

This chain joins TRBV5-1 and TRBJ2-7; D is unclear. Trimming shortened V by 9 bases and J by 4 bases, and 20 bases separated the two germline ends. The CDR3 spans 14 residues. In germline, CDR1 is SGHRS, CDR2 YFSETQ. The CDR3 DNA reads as TGCGCCATCCATTCGGCGGTCCCCCCTTACGAGCAGTACGTC. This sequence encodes CAIHSAVPPYEQYV.

CDR3 DNA sequence: TGTGGATTTGTTTGGGAGGGAAACACCATATATTTT. Its translation is CGFVWEGNTIYF. V is TRBV7-9 and J is TRBJ1-3; D gene unclear. The CDR3 totals 12 residues. CDR1 and CDR2 (germline): SEHNR, FQNEAQ (reference sequence).

The CDR3 here is CASSQGRGGNEQFF. The CDR3, as DNA: TGTGCCAGCAGCCAGGGCAGGGGAGGGAATGAGCAGTTCTTC. This sequence joins TRBV3-1 (or the pseudogene TRBV3-2) and TRBJ2-1; D perhaps matches TRBD2 (7 bases). CDR1 and CDR2 (germline): LGHDT, YNNKEL (reference sequence). This CDR3 region has 14 residues. V lost 3 bases, J lost 7 bases, and 13 bases lay in between.

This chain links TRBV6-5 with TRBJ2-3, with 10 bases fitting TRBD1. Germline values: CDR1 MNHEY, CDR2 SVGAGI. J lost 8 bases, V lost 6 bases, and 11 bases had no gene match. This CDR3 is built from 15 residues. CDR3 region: CASSTDRGSWGTQYF. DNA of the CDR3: TGTGCCAGCAGCACGGACAGGGGGAGTTGGGGTACGCAGTATTTT.

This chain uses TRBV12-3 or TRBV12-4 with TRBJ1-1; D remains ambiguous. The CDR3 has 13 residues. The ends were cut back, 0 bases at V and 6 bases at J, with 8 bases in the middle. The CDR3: CASSLAPSPEAFF. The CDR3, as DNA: TGTGCCAGCAGTTTAGCCCCCTCCCCTGAAGCTTTCTTT.

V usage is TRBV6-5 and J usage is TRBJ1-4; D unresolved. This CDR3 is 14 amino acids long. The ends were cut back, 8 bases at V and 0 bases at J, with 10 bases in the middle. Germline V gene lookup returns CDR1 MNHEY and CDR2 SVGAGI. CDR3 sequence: CASGLQATNEKLFF. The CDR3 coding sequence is TGTGCCAGCGGGCTTCAGGCAACTAATGAAAAACTGTTTTTT.

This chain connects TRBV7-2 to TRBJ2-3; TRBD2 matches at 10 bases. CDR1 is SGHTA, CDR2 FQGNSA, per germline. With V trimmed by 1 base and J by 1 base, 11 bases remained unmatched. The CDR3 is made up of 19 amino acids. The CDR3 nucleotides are TGTGCCAGCAGCTTAGATCAAACTTCCGGGACTAGCGGCACAGATACGCAGTATTTT. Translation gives CASSLDQTSGTSGTDTQYF. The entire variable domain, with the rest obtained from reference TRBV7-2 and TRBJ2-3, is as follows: GAGVSQSPSNKVTEKGKDVELRCDPISGHTALYWYRQSLGQGLEFLIYFQGNSAPDKSGLPSDRFSAERTGGSVSTLTIQRTQQEDSAVYLCASSLDQTSGTSGTDTQYFGPGTRLTVL.

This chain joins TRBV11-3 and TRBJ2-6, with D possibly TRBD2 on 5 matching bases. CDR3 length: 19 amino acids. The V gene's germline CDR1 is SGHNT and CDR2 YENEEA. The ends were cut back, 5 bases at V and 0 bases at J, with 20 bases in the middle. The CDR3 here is CASSPPRGRVLSGANVLTF. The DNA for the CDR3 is TGTGCCAGCAGCCCCCCCCGGGGTAGAGTGCTCTCTGGGGCCAACGTCCTGACTTTC.

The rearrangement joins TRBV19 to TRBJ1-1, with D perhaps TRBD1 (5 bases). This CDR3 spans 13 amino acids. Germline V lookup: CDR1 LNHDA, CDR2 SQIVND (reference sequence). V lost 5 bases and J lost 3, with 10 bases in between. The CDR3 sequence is CASSSRVHTEAFF. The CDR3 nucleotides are TGTGCCAGTAGTTCCAGGGTACACACTGAAGCTTTCTTT.

The chain's CDR3 is CASRGGGETQYF. CDR3 DNA: TGCGCCAGCCGAGGGGGCGGAGAGACCCAGTACTTC. The genes are TRBV5-1 and TRBJ2-5; 7 bases line up with TRBD1. Unmatched junction bases numbered 4, after V lost 7 bases and J lost 4 bases. The CDR3 totals 12 residues. The germline CDR1 and CDR2 sequences are SGHRS and YFSETQ.

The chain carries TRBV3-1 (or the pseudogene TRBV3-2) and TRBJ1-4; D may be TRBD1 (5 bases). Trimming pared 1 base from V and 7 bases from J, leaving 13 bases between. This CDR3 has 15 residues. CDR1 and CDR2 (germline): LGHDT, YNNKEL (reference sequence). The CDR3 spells CASSQGRVMTEKLFF. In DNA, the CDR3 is TGTGCCAGCAGCCAAGGCAGGGTTATGACTGAAAAACTGTTTTTT.

The CDR3, as DNA: TGTGCCAGCAGCCAAGTCCCCTACCGGGACAGAAAGGATAATGAGCAGTTCTTC. It yields the protein CASSQVPYRDRKDNEQFF. This chain joins TRBV3-1 (or the pseudogene TRBV3-2) and TRBJ2-1, with 7 bases lining up with TRBD1. Germline CDR1 reads LGHDT; CDR2 reads YNNKEL (reference sequence). The length of the CDR3 is 18 residues. V lost 1 base and J lost 7; bases outside the gene matches: 16.

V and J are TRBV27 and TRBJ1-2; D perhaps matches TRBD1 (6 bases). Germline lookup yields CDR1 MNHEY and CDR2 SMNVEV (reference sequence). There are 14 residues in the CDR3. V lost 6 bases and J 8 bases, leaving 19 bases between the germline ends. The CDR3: CASSDARGARGYTF. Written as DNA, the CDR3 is TGTGCCAGCAGCGACGCCCGGGGGGCTCGGGGCTACACCTTC.

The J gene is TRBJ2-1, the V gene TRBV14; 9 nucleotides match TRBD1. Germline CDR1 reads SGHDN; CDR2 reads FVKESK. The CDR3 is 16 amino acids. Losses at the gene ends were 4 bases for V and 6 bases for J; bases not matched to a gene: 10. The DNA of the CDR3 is TGTGCCAGCAGCCCGGACCTGGGACAGGGCAGCAATGAGCAGTTCTTC. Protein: CASSPDLGQGSNEQFF. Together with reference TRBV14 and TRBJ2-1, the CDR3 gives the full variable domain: EAGVTQFPSHSVIEKGQTVTLRCDPISGHDNLYWYRRVMGKEIKFLLHFVKESKQDESGMPNNRFLAERTGGTYSTLKVQPAELEDSGVYFCASSPDLGQGSNEQFFGPGTRLTVL.

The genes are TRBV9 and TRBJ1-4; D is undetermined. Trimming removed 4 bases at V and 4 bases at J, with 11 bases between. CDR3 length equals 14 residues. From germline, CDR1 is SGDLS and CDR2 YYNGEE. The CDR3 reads CASSPRGLNEKLFF. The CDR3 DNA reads TGTGCCAGCAGCCCAAGAGGGCTTAATGAAAAACTGTTTTTT.

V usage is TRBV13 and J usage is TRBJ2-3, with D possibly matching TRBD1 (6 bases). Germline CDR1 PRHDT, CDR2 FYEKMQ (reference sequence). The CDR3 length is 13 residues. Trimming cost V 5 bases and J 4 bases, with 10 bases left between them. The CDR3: CASSPRGADTQYF. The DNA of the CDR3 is TGTGCCAGCAGCCCCAGGGGCGCAGATACGCAGTATTTT.

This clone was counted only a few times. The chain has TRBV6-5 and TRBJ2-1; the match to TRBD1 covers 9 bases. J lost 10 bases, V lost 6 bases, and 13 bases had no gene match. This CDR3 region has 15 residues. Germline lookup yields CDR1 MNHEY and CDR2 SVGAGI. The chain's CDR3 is CASRPQTGGGGEQFF. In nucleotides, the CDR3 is TGTGCCAGCAGGCCACAGACAGGGGGAGGCGGAGAGCAGTTCTTC.

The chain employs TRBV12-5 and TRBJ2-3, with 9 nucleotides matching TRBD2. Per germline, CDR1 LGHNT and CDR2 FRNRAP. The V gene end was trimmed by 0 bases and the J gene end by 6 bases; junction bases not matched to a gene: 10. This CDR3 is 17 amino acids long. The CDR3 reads CASGLVLGGGAMDTQYF. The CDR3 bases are TGTGCTAGTGGTTTGGTACTGGGCGGGGGGGCCATGGATACGCAGTATTTT. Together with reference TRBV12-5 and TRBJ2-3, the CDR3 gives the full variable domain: DARVTQTPRHKVTEMGQEVTMRCQPILGHNTVFWYRQTMMQGLELLAYFRNRAPLDDSGMPKDRFSAEMPDATLATLKIQPSEPRDSAVYFCASGLVLGGGAMDTQYFGPGTRLTVL.

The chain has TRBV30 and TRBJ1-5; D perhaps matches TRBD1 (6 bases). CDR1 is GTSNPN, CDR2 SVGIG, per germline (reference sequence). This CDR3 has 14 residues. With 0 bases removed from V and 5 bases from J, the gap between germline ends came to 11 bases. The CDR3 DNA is TGTGCCTGGAGTGTACAGGGAGGGGATCAGCCCCAGCATTTT. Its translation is CAWSVQGGDQPQHF.